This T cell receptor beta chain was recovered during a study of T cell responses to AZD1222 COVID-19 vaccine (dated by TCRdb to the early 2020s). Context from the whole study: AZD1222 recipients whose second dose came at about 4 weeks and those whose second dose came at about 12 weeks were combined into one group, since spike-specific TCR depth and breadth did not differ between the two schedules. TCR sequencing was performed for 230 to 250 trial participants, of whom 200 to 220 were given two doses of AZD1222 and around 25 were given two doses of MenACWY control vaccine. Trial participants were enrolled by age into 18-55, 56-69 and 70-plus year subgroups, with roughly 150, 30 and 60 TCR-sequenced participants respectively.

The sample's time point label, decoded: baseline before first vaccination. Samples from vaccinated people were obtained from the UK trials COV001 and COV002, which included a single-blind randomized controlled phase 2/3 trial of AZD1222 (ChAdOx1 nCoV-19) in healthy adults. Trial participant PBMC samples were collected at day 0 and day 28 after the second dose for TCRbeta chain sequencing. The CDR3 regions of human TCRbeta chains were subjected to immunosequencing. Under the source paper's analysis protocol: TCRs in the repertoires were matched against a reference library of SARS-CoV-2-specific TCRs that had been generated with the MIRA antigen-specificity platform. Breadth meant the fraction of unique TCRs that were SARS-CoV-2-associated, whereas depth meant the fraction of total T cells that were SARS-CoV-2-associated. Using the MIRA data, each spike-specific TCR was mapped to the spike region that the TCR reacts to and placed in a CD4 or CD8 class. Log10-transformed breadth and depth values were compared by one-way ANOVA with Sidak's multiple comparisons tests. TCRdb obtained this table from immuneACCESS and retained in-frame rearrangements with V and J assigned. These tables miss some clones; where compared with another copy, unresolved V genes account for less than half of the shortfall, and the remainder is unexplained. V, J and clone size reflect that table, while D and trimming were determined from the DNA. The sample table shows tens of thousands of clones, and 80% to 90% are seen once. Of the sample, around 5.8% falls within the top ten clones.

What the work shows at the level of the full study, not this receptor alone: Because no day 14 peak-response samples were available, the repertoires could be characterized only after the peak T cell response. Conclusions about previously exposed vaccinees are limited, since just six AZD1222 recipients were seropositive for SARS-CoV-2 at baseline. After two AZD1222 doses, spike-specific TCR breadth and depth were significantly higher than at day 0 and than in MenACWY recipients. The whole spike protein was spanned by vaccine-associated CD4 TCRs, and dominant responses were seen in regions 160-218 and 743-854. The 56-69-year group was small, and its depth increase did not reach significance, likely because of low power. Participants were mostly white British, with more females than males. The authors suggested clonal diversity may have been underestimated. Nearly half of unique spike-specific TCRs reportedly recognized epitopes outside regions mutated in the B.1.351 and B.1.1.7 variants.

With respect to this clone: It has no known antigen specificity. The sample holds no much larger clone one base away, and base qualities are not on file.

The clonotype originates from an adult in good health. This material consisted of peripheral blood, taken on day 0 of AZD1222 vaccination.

CDR3 protein: CASSLGGNTEAFF. The nucleotide sequence reads as follows: TGTGCCAGCAGCTTGGGTGGGAACACTGAAGCTTTCTTT. In this chain, TRBV5-6 is recombined with TRBJ1-1; no D gene can be assigned with confidence. Between the V and J ends, shortened by 0 bases and 1 base respectively, the junction contains 4 bases. CDR1 and CDR2 (SGHDT, YYEEEE) derive from the germline V gene. The CDR3 spans 13 residues, from the cysteine through the phenylalanine. Just CDR3 DNA is preserved here, 39 bases in frame from base 1.